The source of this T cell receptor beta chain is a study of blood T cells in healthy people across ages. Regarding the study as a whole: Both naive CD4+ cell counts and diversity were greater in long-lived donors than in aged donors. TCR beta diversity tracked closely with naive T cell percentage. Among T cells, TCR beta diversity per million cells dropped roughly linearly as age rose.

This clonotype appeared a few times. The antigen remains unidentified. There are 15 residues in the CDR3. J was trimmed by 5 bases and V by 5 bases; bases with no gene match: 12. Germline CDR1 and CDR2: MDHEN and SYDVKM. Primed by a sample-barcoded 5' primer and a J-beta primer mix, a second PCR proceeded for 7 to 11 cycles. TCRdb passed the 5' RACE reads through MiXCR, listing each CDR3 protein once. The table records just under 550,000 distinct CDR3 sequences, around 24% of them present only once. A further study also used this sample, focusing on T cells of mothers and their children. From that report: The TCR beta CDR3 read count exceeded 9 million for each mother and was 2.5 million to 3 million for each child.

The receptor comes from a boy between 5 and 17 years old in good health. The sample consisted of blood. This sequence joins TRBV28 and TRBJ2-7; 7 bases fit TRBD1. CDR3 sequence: CASSPRPTGLHEQYF. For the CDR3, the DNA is TGTGCCAGCAGTCCCCGACCGACAGGGCTCCACGAGCAGTACTTC.